These 29 T cell receptor beta chains were sequenced from one sample in a study of STAT5B mutations in CD4+ large granular lymphocyte leukemia (dated by TCRdb to the early 2020s). The library was built by means of the immunoSEQ multiplex PCR assay. TCRdb limited this immuneACCESS table to in-frame rearrangements with V and J called. A share of clones is missing; checked studies link under half to unresolved V genes, and the rest is unexplained. Across this sample there are around 26,000 clones, with 60% to 80% seen only once. The ten largest clones capture over 8% of the sample. The sequenced material came from CD4+ T cells from blood buffy coats. The receptors come from a human donor in good health.

The genes are TRBV27 and TRBJ2-1; 7 positions agree with TRBD1. V lost 6 bases to trimming and J lost 0 bases; unmatched junction nucleotides: 8. CDR1 and CDR2 from the germline V gene are MNHEY and SMNVEV (reference sequence). This CDR3 has 16 residues. CDR3 region: CASSPRTGSSYNEQFF. CDR3 coding DNA: TGTGCCAGCAGCCCGCGGACAGGCAGCTCCTACAATGAGCAGTTCTTC.

The chain recombines TRBV4-2 with TRBJ1-6, with 9 bases fitting TRBD1. This CDR3 comprises 15 residues. With V trimmed by 1 base and J by 10 bases, 5 bases remained unmatched. The germline V gene encodes CDR1 LGHNA and CDR2 YNFKEQ. The DNA for the CDR3 is TGTGCCAGCAGCCAAGCTAAGACAGGGGGATCACCCCTCCACTTT. Protein: CASSQAKTGGSPLHF.

The chain has TRBV9 and TRBJ2-7; D is unresolved. The CDR3 sequence is 15 residues long. V was trimmed by 0 bases and J by 2 bases, leaving 12 bases between them. The germline CDR1 and CDR2 sequences are SGDLS and YYNGEE. The DNA for the CDR3 is TGTGCCAGCAGCGTAGAGGCAGGTTACACCTACGAGCAGTACTTC. It specifies CASSVEAGYTYEQYF.

Only a few counts were recorded for this clone. The chain has TRBV7-3 and TRBJ1-6; TRBD1 agrees at 7 bases. The CDR3 is 15 amino acids. V trimming: 4 bases; J trimming: 5 bases; junction bases outside the gene matches: 5. Germline CDR1 is SGHTA and CDR2 is FQGTGA. The CDR3 DNA is TGTGCCAGCAGCTGGACCGGGACAGATAATTCACCCCTCCACTTT. Protein: CASSWTGTDNSPLHF.

The chain combines TRBV5-1 with TRBJ1-1; 10 bases line up with TRBD1. This CDR3 region has 15 residues. The trim removed 2 bases at V and 7 bases at J, leaving 8 bases unmatched. Germline values: CDR1 SGHRS, CDR2 YFSETQ. CDR3 sequence: CASSFETGGFNEAFF. As DNA, the CDR3 is TGCGCCAGCAGCTTTGAGACAGGGGGCTTTAATGAAGCTTTCTTT.

The rearrangement links TRBV5-4 to TRBJ2-1; 7 bases align to TRBD1. From germline, CDR1 is SGHNT and CDR2 YYREEE (reference sequence). The CDR3 totals 14 residues. V lost 5 bases to trimming and J lost 3 bases; unmatched junction nucleotides: 5. The CDR3 bases are TGTGCCAGCAGGCGCCAGGGGGTCTACAATGAGCAGTTCTTC. This sequence encodes CASRRQGVYNEQFF.

The rearrangement uses TRBV7-9 and TRBJ2-1; 11 bases line up with TRBD2. J gave up 12 bases and V 0 bases, and 13 bases lay outside the gene matches. CDR3 length equals 17 residues. CDR1 and CDR2 (germline): SEHNR, FQNEAQ (reference sequence). CDR3 nucleotides: TGTGCCAGCAGCTTAGCCCTAGCGGGAGGAAGAGAGTTAGGGCAGTTCTTC. Its protein is CASSLALAGGRELGQFF.

This rearrangement joins TRBV6-5 to TRBJ1-6; TRBD1 aligns across 7 bases. With V trimmed by 6 bases and J by 10 bases, 9 bases remained unmatched. Germline V CDR1 and CDR2: MNHEY, SVGAGI. The CDR3 has 14 amino acids. This CDR3 is CASRPPRGGSPLHF. CDR3 bases: TGTGCCAGCAGACCGCCCAGGGGGGGATCACCCCTCCACTTT.

The chain couples TRBV15 to TRBJ2-3; 10 nucleotides match TRBD2. The CDR3 is 17 amino acids. Germline CDR1 is LNHNV and CDR2 is YYDKDF (reference sequence). Unmatched junction bases numbered 9, after V lost 0 bases and J lost 6 bases. In DNA form, the CDR3 reads TGTGCCACCAGCAGAGAACTAGCGGGAAGGTCGAGGGATACGCAGTATTTT. It codes for CATSRELAGRSRDTQYF. The entire variable domain, with the rest obtained from reference TRBV15 and TRBJ2-3, is as follows: DAMVIQNPRYQVTQFGKPVTLSCSQTLNHNVMYWYQQKSSQAPKLLFHYYDKDFNNEADTPDNFQSRRPNTSFCFLDIRSPGLGDTAMYLCATSRELAGRSRDTQYFGPGTRLTVL.

The CDR3 reads CAWSVLLTNTEAFF. Written as DNA, the CDR3 is TGTGCCTGGAGTGTACTACTGACGAACACTGAAGCTTTCTTT. The V and J genes are TRBV30 and TRBJ1-1; D remains ambiguous. The V and J ends lost 0 bases and 1 base respectively, with 9 bases between them. Germline values: CDR1 GTSNPN, CDR2 SVGIG (reference sequence). The CDR3 is 14 residues long. The full variable domain, rest sourced from reference TRBV30 and TRBJ1-1, is SQTIHQWPATLVQPVGSPLSLECTVEGTSNPNLYWYRQAAGRGLQLLFYSVGIGQISSEVPQNLSASRPQDRQFILSSKKLLLSDSGFYLCAWSVLLTNTEAFFGQGTRLTVV.

The rearrangement links TRBV6-6 to TRBJ1-5; 8 bases match TRBD1. Germline V lookup: CDR1 MNHNY, CDR2 SVGAGI (reference sequence). Trimming at V came to 6 bases and at J to 0 bases, leaving 7 bases not matched to a gene. The CDR3 contains 16 residues. CDR3: CASSPGGVYSNQPQHF. CDR3 sequence (DNA): TGTGCCAGCAGCCCAGGGGGCGTCTATAGCAATCAGCCCCAGCATTTT.

A few counts support this clone. This chain joins TRBV19 and TRBJ1-4; D might be TRBD1 (6 bases). CDR1 LNHDA and CDR2 SQIVND come from the germline V gene (reference sequence). Trimming removed 11 bases from V and 8 bases from J, with 18 bases in between. The CDR3 sequence is 13 residues long. CDR3 bases: TGTGCCTGCCGACAGGCCCCGGGCGAAAAACTGTTTTTT. Its protein is CACRQAPGEKLFF.

V gene TRBV6-1 combines with J gene TRBJ1-2, with 10 bases aligning to TRBD1. Looked up from germline, CDR1 is MNHNS and CDR2 is SASEGT. J gave up 6 bases and V 3 bases, and 7 bases lay outside the gene matches. The CDR3 is made up of 15 amino acids. CDR3 bases: TGTGCCAGCAGTGACAGACAGGGGGCGTTCGATGGCTACACCTTC. Translated: CASSDRQGAFDGYTF.

V usage is TRBV7-2 and J usage is TRBJ2-5; D is possibly TRBD2 (5 bases). This CDR3 has 15 amino acids. Trimming shortened V by 5 bases and J by 4 bases, and 17 bases separated the two germline ends. Germline lookup yields CDR1 SGHTA and CDR2 FQGNSA. CDR3 sequence: CASSIYRDPRETQYF. Here the CDR3 DNA reads TGTGCCAGCAGCATATACCGGGATCCTCGAGAGACCCAGTACTTC.

The V call is TRBV19, the J call TRBJ2-1; a possible D gene is TRBD2 (7 bases). V lost 10 bases, J lost 9 bases, and 22 bases lay in between. The germline gives CDR1 LNHDA, CDR2 SQIVND (reference sequence). The CDR3 loop spans 14 amino acids. The CDR3 DNA reads TGTGCCACCACGAAGGGGGGGCGGCAGGGTGAGCAGTTCTTC. Its translation is CATTKGGRQGEQFF.

The CDR3 bases are TGTGCCAGTCTGCCGGCCGGCGGGGAGCTGTTTTTT. It translates to CASLPAGGELFF. This chain links TRBV6-5 with TRBJ2-2; D is unresolved. Germline V CDR1 and CDR2: MNHEY, SVGAGI. The CDR3 is 12 amino acids. The V end lost 9 bases, the J end lost 7 bases, and 12 bases lay between the germline ends.

J is TRBJ2-2 and V is TRBV7-2; 9 bases match TRBD1. V lost 8 bases and J lost 6; bases outside the gene matches: 7. Germline loops: CDR1 SGHTA, CDR2 FQGNSA. The CDR3 is 14 amino acids. The CDR3, as DNA: TGTGCCAGCCGCCAACAGGGGGCAGCCGGGGAGCTGTTTTTT. This gives the protein CASRQQGAAGELFF.

This clone was counted once. The chain uses TRBV5-1 and TRBJ1-3; TRBD1 is a possible D gene (6 bases). CDR3 length: 19 residues. V was shortened by 0 bases and J by 0 bases, with 19 bases between the two germline ends. In germline, CDR1 is SGHRS, CDR2 YFSETQ. The CDR3 DNA reads TGCGCCAGCAGCTTGGATATCCCGGGGGGCCCTATCTCTGGAAACACCATATATTTT. The encoded protein is CASSLDIPGGPISGNTIYF.

The V call is TRBV4-2, the J call TRBJ2-1; a weak D match, TRBD2 (5 bases). This CDR3 comprises 17 residues. V lost 2 bases and J 2 bases, leaving 16 bases between the germline ends. Germline CDR1 reads LGHNA; CDR2 reads YNFKEQ. The CDR3 reads CASSQRGEGIPYNEQFF. DNA of the CDR3: TGTGCCAGCAGCCAAAGAGGAGAGGGAATCCCCTACAATGAGCAGTTCTTC.

The genes are TRBV7-9 and TRBJ1-2; 7 positions match TRBD1. Germline loops: CDR1 SEHNR, CDR2 FQNEAQ (reference sequence). CDR3 size: 14 residues. The junction had 4 bases not matched to a gene; V was cut back by 1 base and J by 5 bases. The CDR3 bases are TGTGCCAGCAGCTTAGAGAGGGGGCTGTATGGCTACACCTTC. Its protein is CASSLERGLYGYTF.

The chain carries TRBV7-9 and TRBJ2-7, with a weak D call TRBD2 (6 bases). Per the germline V gene, CDR1 is SEHNR and CDR2 is FQNEAQ (reference sequence). V was shortened by 5 bases and J by 2 bases, with 16 bases between the two germline ends. This CDR3 comprises 15 residues. CDR3 DNA: TGTGCCAGCAGCGAACGCGGTAGCGGCCCCTACGAGCAGTACTTC. Its translation is CASSERGSGPYEQYF. The entire variable domain, with the rest obtained from reference TRBV7-9 and TRBJ2-7, is as follows: DTGVSQNPRHKITKRGQNVTFRCDPISEHNRLYWYRQTLGQGPEFLTYFQNEAQLEKSRLLSDRFSAERPKGSFSTLEIQRTEQGDSAMYLCASSERGSGPYEQYFGPGTRLTVT.

The rearrangement joins TRBV5-4 to TRBJ2-5; TRBD2 agrees at 11 bases. CDR3 length equals 16 residues. V trimming: 2 bases; J trimming: 5 bases; junction bases outside the gene matches: 8. In germline, CDR1 is SGHNT, CDR2 YYREEE (reference sequence). CDR3 in DNA: TGTGCCAGCAGCTTTGGAACCGGACTAGCGGGCGAGACCCAGTACTTC. This gives the protein CASSFGTGLAGETQYF.

The genes are TRBV9 and TRBJ2-3; D might be TRBD1 (6 bases). CDR3 length: 15 residues. CDR1 and CDR2 from the germline V gene are SGDLS and YYNGEE. V lost 2 bases and J lost 6, with 16 bases in between. Here the CDR3 reads CASSVSTGKEDTQYF. CDR3 coding DNA: TGTGCCAGCAGCGTGTCAACAGGGAAGGAGGATACGCAGTATTTT.

The V and J genes are TRBV29-1 and TRBJ1-2; D not resolved. Looked up from germline, CDR1 is SQVTM and CDR2 is ANQGSEA. The CDR3 covers 13 residues. The germline V and J ends were trimmed by 0 bases and 8 bases, with 13 bases remaining between them. CDR3 region: CSVEDREGLGYTF. CDR3 in DNA: TGCAGCGTTGAAGATCGGGAAGGGCTAGGCTACACCTTC. Using reference TRBV29-1 and TRBJ1-2 for the parts outside the CDR3, the full variable domain is SAVISQKPSRDICQRGTSLTIQCQVDSQVTMMFWYRQQPGQSLTLIATANQGSEATYESGFVIDKFPISRPNLTFSTLTVSNMSPEDSSIYLCSVEDREGLGYTFGSGTRLTVV.

The chain links TRBV18 to TRBJ1-1; perhaps TRBD1 as D (6 bases). Germline assignment: CDR1 KGHSH and CDR2 LQKENI. The CDR3 has 17 residues. V was pared by 1 base and J by 6 bases, with 21 bases between. DNA for the CDR3: TGTGCCAGCTCACCACAGGTCCCGTCGGGGGCTAACGCTGAAGCTTTCTTT. Encoded protein: CASSPQVPSGANAEAFF.

J is TRBJ1-2 and V is TRBV9; 11 bases are shared with TRBD1. This CDR3 is built from 14 residues. V shed 0 bases and J 8 bases; nucleotides not matched to a gene: 3. Germline V gene lookup returns CDR1 SGDLS and CDR2 YYNGEE. CDR3 sequence: CASSVVGTGGGYTF. In DNA form, the CDR3 reads TGTGCCAGCAGCGTAGTGGGGACAGGGGGAGGCTACACCTTC. Based on the CDR3 plus reference TRBV9 and TRBJ1-2, the full variable domain is DSGVTQTPKHLITATGQRVTLRCSPRSGDLSVYWYQQSLDQGLQFLIQYYNGEERAKGNILERFSAQQFPDLHSELNLSSLELGDSALYFCASSVVGTGGGYTFGSGTRLTVV.

This clone came up a few times. V and J are TRBV11-3 and TRBJ2-1; 7 nucleotides match TRBD2. Germline trimming cut 0 bases from V and 4 bases from J; bases unmatched to any gene: 9. This CDR3 is 17 amino acids long. Germline V gene sequence: CDR1 SGHNT, CDR2 YENEEA. CDR3 protein: CASSLDGRGVLYNEQFF. Written as DNA, the CDR3 is TGTGCCAGCAGCTTAGATGGTCGGGGGGTGTTGTACAATGAGCAGTTCTTC.

This clone was recorded once. The chain combines TRBV7-3 with TRBJ2-5; TRBD1 aligns across 10 bases. V gave up 4 bases and J gave up 2 bases; unmatched junction bases: 4. The CDR3 runs 15 residues. The germline gives CDR1 SGHTA, CDR2 FQGTGA. CDR3 in amino acids: CASSSGQGRQETQYF. In DNA form, the CDR3 reads TGTGCCAGCAGCTCGGGACAGGGGCGACAAGAGACCCAGTACTTC.

The table lists this clone with a few counts. V and J are TRBV6-5 and TRBJ1-5, with TRBD1 matching 7 bases. With V trimmed by 6 bases and J by 3 bases, 5 bases remained unmatched. This CDR3 is 14 amino acids long. Germline CDR1 and CDR2: MNHEY and SVGAGI. Here the CDR3 reads CASSRGTANQPQHF. The CDR3 nucleotides are TGTGCCAGCAGCCGAGGGACAGCCAATCAGCCCCAGCATTTT.